The 15 T cell receptor beta chains below come from one sample, sequenced in a study of blood T cell repertoires in COVID-19. Sequencing was performed with immunoSEQ multiplex PCR; in TCRdb, only in-frame clones are kept and a portion is missing. Counted here are 100,000 to 150,000 clones, around nine tenths occurring once; the ten biggest clones make up more than 0.9%. What was sequenced was peripheral blood. The receptors shown here come from a woman of 80 years or more with acute or convalescent COVID-19.

V and J are TRBV28 and TRBJ2-7; D perhaps matches TRBD1 (6 bases). The V end was cut by 7 bases, the J end by 2 bases, with 15 bases between. The germline gives CDR1 MDHEN, CDR2 SYDVKM. CDR3 size: 14 residues. The CDR3 spells CASTRTGWAYEQYF. The CDR3 nucleotides are TGTGCCAGCACCCGAACAGGGTGGGCCTACGAGCAGTACTTC.

V is TRBV5-1 and J is TRBJ2-7; TRBD1 agrees at 7 bases. J gave up 3 bases and V 4 bases, and 7 bases lay outside the gene matches. The CDR3 is 14 residues long. CDR1 and CDR2 from the germline V gene are SGHRS and YFSETQ. CDR3 sequence: CASSEGPGGYEQYF. CDR3 nucleotides: TGCGCCAGCAGCGAAGGTCCAGGGGGCTACGAGCAGTACTTC.

The chain joins TRBV6-6 to TRBJ2-2, with D possibly TRBD2 on 6 matching bases. The germline V gene has CDR1 MNHNY and CDR2 SVGAGI (reference sequence). The CDR3 length is 15 residues. V was shortened by 5 bases and J by 4 bases, with 14 bases between the two germline ends. CDR3 loop: CASSRSSETTGELFF. The CDR3 region has the DNA TGTGCCAGCAGTCGGTCTAGCGAAACCACCGGGGAGCTGTTTTTT.

The J gene is TRBJ1-1, the V gene TRBV5-1; TRBD1 is a possible D gene (5 bases). The CDR3 has 15 amino acids. Trimming cost V 3 bases and J 0 bases, with 12 bases left between them. The germline V gene encodes CDR1 SGHRS and CDR2 YFSETQ. As DNA, the CDR3 is TGCGCCAGCAGCTCAGCTACAGGATTGAACACTGAAGCTTTCTTT. Residues: CASSSATGLNTEAFF. Full variable domain (remainder filled in from reference TRBV5-1 and TRBJ1-1): KAGVTQTPRYLIKTRGQQVTLSCSPISGHRSVSWYQQTPGQGLQFLFEYFSETQRNKGNFPGRFSGRQFSNSRSEMNVSTLELGDSALYLCASSSATGLNTEAFFGQGTRLTVV.

This chain links TRBV5-1 with TRBJ2-2; 14 nucleotides line up with TRBD2. With 4 bases clipped from V and 4 bases from J, the junction kept 6 bases outside the gene matches. This CDR3 has 17 residues. Per the germline V gene, CDR1 is SGHRS and CDR2 is YFSETQ. DNA for the CDR3: TGCGCCAGCAGCCCGGGACTAGCGGGAGTGGTCACCGGGGAGCTGTTTTTT. It encodes CASSPGLAGVVTGELFF.

V is TRBV3-1 (or the pseudogene TRBV3-2) and J is TRBJ1-3; the D gene is possibly TRBD1 (6 bases). The CDR3 runs to 16 residues. In germline, CDR1 is LGHDT, CDR2 YNNKEL (reference sequence). Trimming left V 5 bases short and J 1 base short, with 15 bases between. The CDR3 loop reads CASSDRQGTSGNTIYF. CDR3 nucleotide sequence: TGTGCCAGCAGCGACCGGCAGGGGACATCTGGAAACACCATATATTTT.

The CDR3 sequence: CASNQGLGYEQYF. CDR3 nucleotide sequence: TGTGCCAGCAACCAGGGGCTGGGGTACGAGCAGTACTTC. The V and J genes are TRBV6-5 and TRBJ2-7, with a tentative D call TRBD1 (6 bases). The CDR3 contains 13 residues. V shed 7 bases and J shed 4 bases, with 14 bases lying between them. Germline assignment: CDR1 MNHEY and CDR2 SVGAGI.

This rearrangement joins TRBV6-6 to TRBJ1-5, with 12 bases identical to TRBD1. Germline-derived CDR1 and CDR2 are MNHNY and SVGAGI (reference sequence). V lost 6 bases and J lost 2; bases outside the gene matches: 5. The CDR3 totals 16 residues. In DNA form, the CDR3 reads TGTGCCAGCAGCATGGGACAGGGGGCTGGCAATCAGCCCCAGCATTTT. Residues: CASSMGQGAGNQPQHF.

V gene TRBV19 combines with J gene TRBJ2-3; 10 bases agree with TRBD1. Germline lookup yields CDR1 LNHDA and CDR2 SQIVND (reference sequence). Losses at the gene ends were 7 bases for V and 4 bases for J; bases not matched to a gene: 8. The CDR3 runs 15 residues. The CDR3 DNA sequence: TGTGCCAGTATGCGACAGGGGGCGCCCGCAGATACGCAGTATTTT. Translated, it gives CASMRQGAPADTQYF.

The V call is TRBV4-1, the J call TRBJ1-3; D not certain. The V end lost 6 bases, the J end lost 7 bases, and 13 bases lay between the germline ends. CDR1 MGHRA and CDR2 YSYEKL come from the germline V gene. The CDR3 has 13 residues. This CDR3 reads CASRSVVRNTIYF. The CDR3 DNA follows: TGCGCCAGCAGATCGGTGGTTCGGAACACCATATATTTT.

The V gene is TRBV4-2, the J gene TRBJ1-4; 7 bases align to TRBD1. The CDR3 consists of 15 residues. The V segment lost 2 bases and the J segment 6 bases; nucleotides outside the gene matches: 6. CDR1 and CDR2 from the germline V gene are LGHNA and YNFKEQ. CDR3 residues: CASSQRQGRDEKLFF. CDR3 nucleotides: TGTGCCAGCAGCCAAAGACAGGGCCGGGATGAAAAACTGTTTTTT.

The V gene is TRBV10-3, the J gene TRBJ2-7, with TRBD1 identical over 8 bases. The CDR3 sequence is 14 residues long. Germline lookup yields CDR1 ENHRY and CDR2 SYGVKD. The ends lost 2 bases at V and 1 base at J; junction bases unmatched: 1. The CDR3, as DNA: TGTGCCATCAGTGAGCGGGACAGGTCCTACGAGCAGTACTTC. Translation gives CAISERDRSYEQYF.

This clone was picked up one time. The chain has TRBV3-1 (or the pseudogene TRBV3-2) and TRBJ2-1; D uncertain. Trimming pared 4 bases from V and 10 bases from J, leaving 14 bases between. This CDR3 has 13 amino acids. Germline loops: CDR1 LGHDT, CDR2 YNNKEL (reference sequence). CDR3 DNA: TGTGCCAGCAGCCCACCTAAAGCCCGGGAGCAGTTCTTC. Its translation is CASSPPKAREQFF.

The count of this clone is one. The rearrangement links TRBV7-9 to TRBJ2-1; 11 bases match TRBD2. The CDR3 is 16 residues long. Germline values: CDR1 SEHNR, CDR2 FQNEAQ (reference sequence). V gave up 4 bases and J gave up 5 bases; unmatched junction bases: 7. CDR3: CASSSGTSGKNNEQFF. DNA of the CDR3: TGTGCCAGCAGCTCTGGGACTAGCGGAAAGAACAATGAGCAGTTCTTC. The full variable domain, its missing parts supplied by reference TRBV7-9 and TRBJ2-1, is DTGVSQNPRHKITKRGQNVTFRCDPISEHNRLYWYRQTLGQGPEFLTYFQNEAQLEKSRLLSDRFSAERPKGSFSTLEIQRTEQGDSAMYLCASSSGTSGKNNEQFFGPGTRLTVL.

This chain uses TRBV3-1 (or the pseudogene TRBV3-2) with TRBJ2-5; tentative D call: TRBD2 (6 bases). The V gene's germline CDR1 is LGHDT and CDR2 YNNKEL (reference sequence). V lost 3 bases and J 4 bases, leaving 9 bases between the germline ends. This CDR3 has 13 residues. CDR3 sequence (DNA): TGTGCCAGCAGCCATACTAGCTTAGAGACCCAGTACTTC. Its protein product is CASSHTSLETQYF.